This TCR beta chain was documented in a study of post-analysis software for immune sequencing data. Study information: Disease courses included relapsing-remitting, secondary progressive and progressive-relapsing multiple sclerosis.

In the case of this clonotype: Its antigen is still unknown.

Whole-study results and caveats: Controls' normalized Chao1 diversity significantly exceeded that of multiple sclerosis patients. Under F measure analysis, samples from one preparation batch co-clustered strongly. TRBV5-6, TRBV5-1 and TRBV20-1 belonged to a set of five TRBV segments that were more frequent in patients than controls.

Sequencing libraries made from TCR beta cDNA carried unique molecular identifiers. One entry per CDR3 protein results from TCRdb running MiXCR on the PCR reads. The sample yields some 700,000 distinct CDR3 sequences, 55% to 60% seen once. This CDR3 comprises 17 residues. Germline lookup yields CDR1 SEHNR and CDR2 FQNEAQ (reference sequence). V was clipped by 1 base and J by 1 base; unmatched bases: 7. The TCR originated in a girl aged 2 to 10 with multiple sclerosis. Material for sequencing was blood. The rearrangement links TRBV7-9 to TRBJ1-1, with 9 bases matching TRBD1. The CDR3 DNA is TGTGCCAGCAGCTTAGTGGCCGGGACAGGGAAGAACACTGAAGCTTTCTTT. Translation: CASSLVAGTGKNTEAFF.